These 10 T cell receptor beta chains were sequenced from one sample in a study of T cell changes during pregnancy in multiple sclerosis. Assay: immunoSEQ multiplex PCR; the TCRdb copy retains only in-frame clones and omits some. The sample has about 40,000 clones; roughly 92% are singletons. Sequenced here: CD4+ T cells from peripheral blood mononuclear cells, sampled before pregnancy. The receptors stem from a female donor with multiple sclerosis, enrolled in a pregnancy study.

As DNA, the CDR3 is TGTGCCAGCAGTCCCGGGACAGGGGCCGGGGAGCTGTTTTTT. As protein: CASSPGTGAGELFF. The genes are TRBV6-5 and TRBJ2-2; the match to TRBD1 covers 10 bases. Germline assignment: CDR1 MNHEY and CDR2 SVGAGI. The V gene end was trimmed by 5 bases and the J gene end by 6 bases; junction bases not matched to a gene: 3. CDR3 length: 14 amino acids.

This clone turned up a few times. V is TRBV4-1 and J is TRBJ1-3, with a tentative D call TRBD1 (5 bases). Germline values: CDR1 MGHRA, CDR2 YSYEKL. There are 17 residues in the CDR3. The ends were cut back, 3 bases at V and 0 bases at J, with 15 bases in the middle. The CDR3 reads CASSQTARPISGNTIYF. CDR3 in DNA: TGCGCCAGCAGCCAGACAGCCAGGCCGATCTCTGGAAACACCATATATTTT.

The V gene is TRBV5-1, the J gene TRBJ2-2; TRBD1 aligns across 7 bases. This CDR3 spans 13 amino acids. V lost 4 bases, J lost 5 bases, and 2 bases stayed unmatched. Germline CDR1 SGHRS, CDR2 YFSETQ. In nucleotides, the CDR3 is TGCGCCAGCAGCGAACAGGGGACCGGGGAGCTGTTTTTT. It specifies CASSEQGTGELFF.

This chain joins TRBV18 and TRBJ1-5; 9 bases are shared with TRBD1. This CDR3 comprises 16 residues. Germline assignment: CDR1 KGHSH and CDR2 LQKENI. With 2 bases clipped from V and 6 bases from J, the junction kept 8 bases outside the gene matches. The CDR3 loop reads CASSPTGTGRSQPQHF. DNA of the CDR3: TGTGCCAGCTCACCAACCGGGACAGGGCGAAGTCAGCCCCAGCATTTT.

This chain links TRBV5-4 with TRBJ2-7; no clear D gene. V lost 4 bases and J lost 4, with 9 bases in between. The germline V gene encodes CDR1 SGHNT and CDR2 YYREEE (reference sequence). CDR3 length equals 12 residues. In DNA form, the CDR3 reads TGTGCCAGCAGCATAGACACGTACGAGCAGTACTTC. Residues: CASSIDTYEQYF.

The J gene is TRBJ2-7, the V gene TRBV4-2; 8 nucleotides line up with TRBD2. V lost 0 bases to trimming and J lost 1 base; unmatched junction nucleotides: 5. CDR3 length: 16 amino acids. Looked up from germline, CDR1 is LGHNA and CDR2 is YNFKEQ. The CDR3 region has the DNA TGTGCCAGCAGCCAAGATCTGGCGGGAGGTTCCTACGAGCAGTACTTC. As protein: CASSQDLAGGSYEQYF.

The V call is TRBV28, the J call TRBJ1-1, with 7 bases matching TRBD1. The CDR3 spans 13 residues. Germline lookup yields CDR1 MDHEN and CDR2 SYDVKM. The V gene end was trimmed by 10 bases and the J gene end by 2 bases; junction bases not matched to a gene: 7. The CDR3 nucleotides are TGTGCCACCACGGGACAGTTAAACACTGAAGCTTTCTTT. It specifies CATTGQLNTEAFF.

This clone was seen only once. This chain connects TRBV6-5 to TRBJ2-7, with TRBD2 matching over 8 bases. V dropped 6 bases and J dropped 3; count of bases not matched to a gene: 7. The CDR3 sequence is 14 residues long. Germline CDR1 is MNHEY and CDR2 is SVGAGI. CDR3 nucleotides: TGTGCCAGCAGGCCAAGCGCGGGAGGCTACGAGCAGTACTTC. This encodes CASRPSAGGYEQYF.

The chain links TRBV2 to TRBJ2-1; D is uncertain. CDR3 length: 13 amino acids. Germline loops: CDR1 SNHLY, CDR2 FYNNEI. V lost 6 bases to trimming and J lost 4 bases, with 10 bases between them. CDR3 protein: CASSKTKYNEQFF. The CDR3, as DNA: TGTGCCAGCAGCAAAACTAAATACAATGAGCAGTTCTTC. Full variable domain (missing parts from reference TRBV2 and TRBJ2-1): EPEVTQTPSHQVTQMGQEVILRCVPISNHLYFYWYRQILGQKVEFLVSFYNNEISEKSEIFDDQFSVERPDGSNFTLKIRSTKLEDSAMYFCASSKTKYNEQFFGPGTRLTVL.

The chain links TRBV2 to TRBJ1-1; 7 positions match TRBD1. CDR3 length equals 17 residues. The V gene end was trimmed by 3 bases and the J gene end by 5 bases; junction bases not matched to a gene: 15. The germline CDR1 and CDR2 sequences are SNHLY and FYNNEI. CDR3 in DNA: TGTGCCAGCAGTGAGCAGTTGACAGGGCTAAGTGGTACTGAAGCTTTCTTT. Translating it yields CASSEQLTGLSGTEAFF.